The clone carrying this T cell receptor beta chain was counted only a few times. Its target is unknown. The data were taken from a study of T cell repertoires in cytomegalovirus infection. For the study at large: Recently identified HLA-C-restricted CMV epitopes and well-studied HLA-B-restricted CMV epitopes were used by the study. Indications of both CMV infection and matching HLA type were provided by public TCR beta signatures.

A single record per CDR3 protein comes from TCRdb applying MiXCR to the reads. The sample includes around 770,000 distinct CDR3 sequences, about 28% seen only once; the top ten take about 12%. Overall study results and limits: Carriers of CMV plus the relevant HLA were identified by cumulative public TCR beta family frequency. In two of eight donors, the top clonotype was HLA-C-restricted CMV-specific.

The receptor comes from a human donor in good health (CMV status not recorded). Some clones in this sample may be carry-over from other donors' samples. The sample was cultured CD8+ T cells from PBMCs, taken from culture after CMV antigen stimulation.

The CDR3 DNA sequence: TGTGCCAGTTCATGGGACGATAATTCACCCCTCCACTTT. Translation gives CASSWDDNSPLHF. This chain links TRBV19 with TRBJ1-6; tentatively, D is TRBD1 (5 bases). This CDR3 region has 13 residues. V shed 8 bases and J shed 5 bases, with 10 bases lying between them. Germline CDR1 and CDR2: LNHDA and SQIVND (reference sequence).